This record concerns one TCR beta chain sequence. The antigen is unknown. These data come from a study of shared clonotypes between healthy human individuals. Study results and limitations: The small donor group covered limited genetic and exposure diversity. Clonotype sharing across several donors was observed for 4.5% to 6.5% of naive CD4 clonotypes.

From germline, CDR1 is MNHEY and CDR2 SMNVEV (reference sequence). Trimming left V 1 base short and J 0 bases short, with 16 bases between. This CDR3 region has 18 residues. Original processing methods: ImmunoSEQ output lacked quality scores and full-length reads, limiting matched filtering. Libraries were prepared by immunoSEQ multiplex PCR; TCRdb keeps only in-frame clonotypes and omits some of them. That table supplies the V and J calls and clone size; D and trimming were determined from the DNA. The sample lists 170,000 or so clones; 60% to 75% were seen once. Naive CD45RA+ and memory CD45RA-negative subsets were split from CD4+ cells.

Source material: memory CD4+ T cells sorted from blood. Subset indicated: CD45RA-negative fraction. This TCR was recovered from a man between 25 and 39 years old in good health. The chain combines TRBV27 with TRBJ2-1; D perhaps matches TRBD1 (7 bases). In DNA form, the CDR3 reads TGTGCCAGCAGTTTATTTGCGGGACAGACTAACTCCTACAATGAGCAGTTCTTC. Its protein product is CASSLFAGQTNSYNEQFF.